Listed below are T cell receptor beta chains from one sample, sequenced in a study of T cell changes during pregnancy in multiple sclerosis. The table came from immunoSEQ multiplex PCR; TCRdb's copy has only in-frame clones and leaves some out. The repertoire holds around 50,000 clones, with 94% as singletons. Sequences were derived from CD8+ T cells from peripheral blood mononuclear cells, sampled in the first trimester of pregnancy. The origin of the receptors is a female donor with multiple sclerosis, enrolled in a pregnancy study. Both conserved end residues are part of each CDR3. The order of the fields is CDR3 length, J gene, V gene, D gene, clone size, CDR3 DNA, CDR3 protein. D genes are given only for firm matches. The size field is filled for only some rows; it gives once, few, many or a size class.

len: 12
j_gene: TRBJ1-1
v_gene: TRBV19
d_gene: TRBD1
abundance: .
CDR3nt: TGTGCCTCCAGGACAGGGAACACTGAAGCTTTCTTT
CDR3aa: CASRTGNTEAFF

len: 10
j_gene: TRBJ2-1
v_gene: TRBV25-1
d_gene: .
abundance: .
CDR3nt: TGTGCATTCGGGGACAATGAGCAGTTCTTC
CDR3aa: CAFGDNEQFF

len: 16
j_gene: TRBJ2-2
v_gene: TRBV6-4
d_gene: .
abundance: .
CDR3nt: TGTGCCAGCAGTGAAGGCGGAGGGGACAACACCGGGGAGCTGTTTTTT
CDR3aa: CASSEGGGDNTGELFF

len: 16
j_gene: TRBJ2-3
v_gene: TRBV7-3
d_gene: .
abundance: .
CDR3nt: TGTGCCAGCAGCTTAGGGAAAACAGGGTTTCAGGGGACGCAGTATTTT
CDR3aa: CASSLGKTGFQGTQYF

len: 18
j_gene: TRBJ2-7
v_gene: TRBV28
d_gene: TRBD2
abundance: .
CDR3nt: TGTGCCAGCAGTTCTCATGGGCTGGCTAGCGGGAGGGTGTACGAGCAGTACTTC
CDR3aa: CASSSHGLASGRVYEQYF

len: 13
j_gene: TRBJ2-7
v_gene: TRBV5-8
d_gene: .
abundance: .
CDR3nt: TGTGCCAGCAGCTTAAGGGGTTACTACGAGCAGTACTTC
CDR3aa: CASSLRGYYEQYF

len: 15
j_gene: TRBJ1-1
v_gene: TRBV30
d_gene: TRBD1
abundance: .
CDR3nt: TGTGCCTGGCATTCAAGACAGGGTGGGAACACTGAAGCTTTCTTT
CDR3aa: CAWHSRQGGNTEAFF

len: 11
j_gene: TRBJ2-5
v_gene: TRBV13
d_gene: .
abundance: once
CDR3nt: TGTGCCAGTAGAGATCGGGAGACCCAGTACTTC
CDR3aa: CASRDRETQYF

len: 14
j_gene: TRBJ1-4
v_gene: TRBV10-3
d_gene: .
abundance: .
CDR3nt: TGTGCCATCAGTGATCCCTCAACTAATGAAAAACTGTTTTTT
CDR3aa: CAISDPSTNEKLFF

len: 15
j_gene: TRBJ2-2
v_gene: TRBV6-6
d_gene: TRBD1
abundance: .
CDR3nt: TGTGCCAGCAGTCCAGGGACAGGGTTTGCCGGGGAGCTGTTTTTT
CDR3aa: CASSPGTGFAGELFF

len: 15
j_gene: TRBJ2-5
v_gene: TRBV6-5
d_gene: TRBD2
abundance: .
CDR3nt: TGTGCCACCACCGGGACTAGATTCTCTCAAGAGACCCAGTACTTC
CDR3aa: CATTGTRFSQETQYF

len: 16
j_gene: TRBJ2-1
v_gene: TRBV9
d_gene: .
abundance: .
CDR3nt: TGTGCCAGCAGCGTTCGATCGGGGGAGTTAGCCAATGAGCAGTTCTTC
CDR3aa: CASSVRSGELANEQFF

len: 15
j_gene: TRBJ2-7
v_gene: TRBV19
d_gene: .
abundance: .
CDR3nt: TGTGCCAGTAGTATAGGGGTTCCGGGAACCTACGAGCAGTACTTC
CDR3aa: CASSIGVPGTYEQYF

len: 16
j_gene: TRBJ1-1
v_gene: TRBV4-1
d_gene: .
abundance: large
CDR3nt: TGCGCCAGCAGCCAGGGGTTGGGGGGTCTTAACACTGAAGCTTTCTTT
CDR3aa: CASSQGLGGLNTEAFF

len: 12
j_gene: TRBJ1-1
v_gene: TRBV5-8
d_gene: .
abundance: once
CDR3nt: TGTGCCAGCACCGTCGGGGGGACTGAAGCTTTCTTT
CDR3aa: CASTVGGTEAFF

len: 12
j_gene: TRBJ2-7
v_gene: TRBV7-9
d_gene: TRBD2
abundance: .
CDR3nt: TGTGCCAGCAGCTCAGAACCGGGACTAGCGGACTTC
CDR3aa: CASSSEPGLADF

len: 14
j_gene: TRBJ2-7
v_gene: TRBV28
d_gene: .
abundance: .
CDR3nt: TGTGCCAGCAGTTTATTAGTGAGCTCCTACGAGCAGTACTTC
CDR3aa: CASSLLVSSYEQYF

len: 16
j_gene: TRBJ2-1
v_gene: TRBV11-3
d_gene: .
abundance: .
CDR3nt: TGTGCCAGCAGCTTAGAGGGGCCTTCCCCGTACAATGAGCAGTTCTTC
CDR3aa: CASSLEGPSPYNEQFF

len: 13
j_gene: TRBJ2-1
v_gene: TRBV30
d_gene: .
abundance: .
CDR3nt: TGTGCCTGTCGGGGAAGGACCGACAATGAGCAGTTCTTC
CDR3aa: CACRGRTDNEQFF

len: 12
j_gene: TRBJ2-5
v_gene: TRBV6-5
d_gene: .
abundance: .
CDR3nt: TGTGCCAGCTACGATGAGTATGAGACCCAGTACTTC
CDR3aa: CASYDEYETQYF

len: 15
j_gene: TRBJ2-5
v_gene: TRBV18
d_gene: TRBD1
abundance: .
CDR3nt: TGTGCCAGCTCAGCCAGACAGGGCGGGCAGGAGACCCAGTACTTC
CDR3aa: CASSARQGGQETQYF

len: 14
j_gene: TRBJ2-3
v_gene: TRBV27
d_gene: .
abundance: .
CDR3nt: TGTGCCAGCAGTTCAGGCCAGGGGACAGATACGCAGTATTTT
CDR3aa: CASSSGQGTDTQYF

len: 15
j_gene: TRBJ2-7
v_gene: TRBV6-1
d_gene: TRBD1
abundance: once
CDR3nt: TGTGCCAGCAGTGAATTCATGGACAGGGGTTACGAGCAGTACTTC
CDR3aa: CASSEFMDRGYEQYF

len: 15
j_gene: TRBJ1-1
v_gene: TRBV10-3
d_gene: TRBD1
abundance: .
CDR3nt: TGTGCCATCAGTGAGTCGACAGGGGTAAACACTGAAGCTTTCTTT
CDR3aa: CAISESTGVNTEAFF

len: 14
j_gene: TRBJ2-7
v_gene: TRBV29-1
d_gene: TRBD2
abundance: once
CDR3nt: TGCAGCGTTGCCCCCGGGACTAGCGGGGGCGAGCAGTACTTC
CDR3aa: CSVAPGTSGGEQYF

len: 17
j_gene: TRBJ1-1
v_gene: TRBV5-1
d_gene: TRBD1
abundance: .
CDR3nt: TGCGCCAGCAGCTTGGGGGACAATCTCGACAGGGGGGCACGAGCTTTCTTT
CDR3aa: CASSLGDNLDRGARAFF

len: 14
j_gene: TRBJ2-7
v_gene: TRBV2
d_gene: .
abundance: .
CDR3nt: TGTGCCAGCAGTGGGCAGGGAAAGCCCTACGAGCAGTACTTC
CDR3aa: CASSGQGKPYEQYF

len: 15
j_gene: TRBJ2-5
v_gene: TRBV27
d_gene: TRBD2
abundance: .
CDR3nt: TGTGCCAGCAGGCCCGGGACTAGCGGGAGAGAGACCCAGTACTTC
CDR3aa: CASRPGTSGRETQYF

len: 18
j_gene: TRBJ2-2
v_gene: TRBV9
d_gene: TRBD2
abundance: .
CDR3nt: TGTGCCAGCAGCACCCGGACTAGCGGGGGGATAAACACCGGGGAGCTGTTTTTT
CDR3aa: CASSTRTSGGINTGELFF

len: 11
j_gene: TRBJ1-2
v_gene: TRBV2
d_gene: .
abundance: few
CDR3nt: TGTGCCAGGACAGGTGGCTATGGCTACACCTTC
CDR3aa: CARTGGYGYTF

len: 13
j_gene: TRBJ2-1
v_gene: TRBV5-4
d_gene: .
abundance: .
CDR3nt: TGTGCCAGCAGCTTCGGGAGCCTGAATGAGCAGTTCTTC
CDR3aa: CASSFGSLNEQFF

len: 12
j_gene: TRBJ2-7
v_gene: TRBV7-2
d_gene: TRBD2
abundance: .
CDR3nt: TGTGCCAGCAGCTTGGGGAGGGGCGAGCAGTACTTC
CDR3aa: CASSLGRGEQYF